These T cell receptor beta chains were read from a single sample in a study of T cell responses to AZD1222 COVID-19 vaccine. Sequenced by immunoSEQ multiplex PCR; TCRdb stores in-frame clones only, minus some. The data contain 90,000 to 150,000 clones, roughly 88% of them singletons. The input for sequencing was peripheral blood, taken on day 0 of AZD1222 vaccination. The source of these receptors is an adult in good health. CDR3s include the opening cysteine and the closing phenylalanine or tryptophan. A D gene is named only where the DNA matches it firmly. Clone sizes are given selectively: once, few, many, or a class where the clone is expanded.

D	V	size	J	CDR3	DNA
.	TRBV10-3	.	TRBJ1-2	CAISESEGRGINYGYTF	TGTGCCATCAGTGAGTCCGAGGGCAGGGGCATTAACTATGGCTACACCTTC
.	TRBV3-1/TRBV3-2	.	TRBJ2-7	CASSQVRGSYEQYF	TGTGCCAGCAGCCAGGTCAGGGGAAGCTACGAGCAGTACTTC
.	TRBV7-8	.	TRBJ2-7	CASSLGGEAYEQYF	TGTGCCAGCAGCTTAGGGGGGGAGGCCTACGAGCAGTACTTC
.	TRBV4-3	once	TRBJ2-7	CASSQGSIRTGTGEQYF	TGCGCCAGCAGCCAAGGCTCCATTCGGACGGGAACTGGCGAGCAGTACTTC
.	TRBV29-1	.	TRBJ1-1	CSVFYDRAFF	TGCAGCGTTTTTTATGATCGAGCTTTCTTT
.	TRBV7-5	.	TRBJ2-3	CARSLRTRGIKTSGDPDTQYF	TGTGCCAGAAGCTTGAGGACCCGTGGGATAAAAACTAGCGGGGACCCGGATACGCAGTATTTT
TRBD1	TRBV4-1	.	TRBJ1-2	CASSQSVQGAMDYGYTF	TGCGCCAGCAGCCAATCTGTTCAGGGGGCGATGGATTATGGCTACACCTTC
.	TRBV3-1/TRBV3-2	.	TRBJ2-6	CASSSSGANVLTF	TGTGCCAGCAGCTCGTCTGGGGCCAACGTCCTGACTTTC
TRBD1	TRBV5-1	.	TRBJ1-3	CASSSGQGGGNTIYF	TGCGCCAGCAGCTCGGGACAGGGGGGTGGAAACACCATATATTTT
.	TRBV9	.	TRBJ2-6	CASCAGALGANVLTF	TGTGCCAGCTGTGCCGGGGCCCTTGGGGCCAACGTCCTGACTTTC
.	TRBV12-5	.	TRBJ1-1	CASGLVRLRGGGDTEAFF	TGTGCTAGTGGTTTGGTACGCTTGAGGGGCGGTGGGGACACTGAAGCTTTCTTT
TRBD1	TRBV6-5	.	TRBJ1-1	CASSPGQGNTEAFF	TGTGCCAGCAGCCCGGGACAGGGTAACACTGAAGCTTTCTTT
.	TRBV12-5	.	TRBJ2-3	CASGQDLFSTDTQYF	TGTGCTAGTGGCCAAGACTTGTTTAGCACAGATACGCAGTATTTT
.	TRBV9	.	TRBJ2-7	CASSSGTYHYEQYF	TGTGCCAGCAGCTCCGGGACATACCACTACGAGCAGTACTTC
TRBD2	TRBV18	.	TRBJ2-1	CASSPQRDSYNEQFF	TGTGCCAGCTCACCACAGCGGGACTCCTACAATGAGCAGTTCTTC
.	TRBV21-1	once	TRBJ1-4	CASSKAQGRREKLFF	TGTGCCAGCAGCAAAGCTCAGGGGCGTAGGGAAAAACTGTTTTTT
.	TRBV7-9	.	TRBJ2-7	CASSLAGPYEQYF	TGTGCCAGCAGCTTAGCGGGGCCCTACGAGCAGTACTTC
TRBD1	TRBV24-1	.	TRBJ2-3	CATSDSPPGQGTDTQYF	TGTGCCACCAGTGATTCGCCCCCGGGACAGGGCACAGATACGCAGTATTTT
.	TRBV16	.	TRBJ2-3	CASSRDYTDTQYF	TGTGCCAGCAGTCGGGATTACACAGATACGCAGTATTTT
TRBD2	TRBV18	.	TRBJ2-1	CASSPRAGVTYNEQFF	TGTGCCAGCTCACCGAGGGCGGGGGTTACCTACAATGAGCAGTTCTTC
TRBD1	TRBV6-5	.	TRBJ1-1	CASTLLGGHTEAFF	TGTGCCAGCACTCTTCTAGGGGGCCACACTGAAGCTTTCTTT
.	TRBV2	.	TRBJ1-1	CASTMFDSRKAFF	TGTGCCAGCACCATGTTCGACAGCAGGAAGGCTTTCTTT
TRBD1	TRBV6-4	.	TRBJ1-2	CASSDTGTEEGYTF	TGTGCCAGCAGTGATACCGGGACAGAGGAGGGCTACACCTTC
.	TRBV19	.	TRBJ1-1	CASSIVSRGTEAFF	TGTGCCAGTAGTATAGTAAGCCGAGGCACTGAAGCTTTCTTT
.	TRBV7-6	.	TRBJ1-1	CASSLGPKNTEAFF	TGTGCCAGCAGCTTAGGTCCCAAGAACACTGAAGCTTTCTTT
.	TRBV12-2	.	TRBJ1-5	CASRLLIQGFGNQPQHF	TGTGCAAGTCGCTTATTAATTCAGGGGTTTGGCAATCAGCCCCAGCATTTT
TRBD2	TRBV11-2	.	TRBJ2-7	CASSLEVAGVRDEQYF	TGTGCCAGCAGCTTAGAGGTCGCGGGGGTTAGGGACGAGCAGTACTTC